Detailed here is one TCR beta chain. Its antigen has not been determined. No much larger clonotype is one base removed from it; base qualities were not supplied. For repertoire sequencing, the TCR beta CDR3 regions were amplified from RNA transcripts. The first round of RT-PCR was done with HTBI primers and the Qiagen OneStep RT-PCR kit, and was followed by a second round of multiplex PCR, then size selection and purification. Libraries were sequenced on an Illumina HiSeq2000 using paired-end 100 bp reads. Regarding the original processing steps: Reads were processed with SOAPnuke, discarding reads with adapters, uncalled bases, mean Phred below 15, or no exact constant-primer or identifier match. COPE v1.2.5 was used to merge high-quality paired reads. Clonotypes were defined as unique nucleotide sequences and were aligned to IMGT TRB V, D and J references using MiTCR v1.1. The analysis was limited to V-J combinations with a frequency above 0.0001, which together covered over 99% of the repertoires. A TCR clonal expansion and chaos score per V-J combination was defined as the ratio of F50 clonal expansion to chaos observed in the TCRdist matrix. Welch's t-statistics and random forest were used to narrow the features down to 10 to 15 V-J combinations, which were then fed into a naive Bayes classifier. The Morisita-Horn index was used to measure how similar the thyroid and blood repertoires were. Using fastp trimming at Q25 and MiXCR clonotype assembly, TCRdb reanalyzed the public sequencing data and kept in-frame beta chains. Entries are consolidated by CDR3 protein sequence, retaining the most common genes and DNA. It is TCRdb's table, rather than the study itself, that gives the V and J calls and clone size. For this sample the table gives 150,000 to 200,000 distinct CDR3 sequences, of which about two fifths were detected only once. Together, the top ten hold nearly 9% of the sample.

The entry originates in a study of Graves' ophthalmopathy and Graves' hyperthyroidism (dated by TCRdb to 2017 to 2018). Describing the broader study: Peripheral blood was collected at initial diagnosis, prior to any treatment. For training and testing, the 110 or so patients in the discovery cohort were randomly divided in a 7:3 ratio. An independent validation cohort comprised 18 to 20 hyperthyroidism patients and 15 to 17 patients who later progressed from hyperthyroidism to ophthalmopathy. To explore V-J signatures that distinguish ophthalmopathy from hyperthyroidism, a discovery set of more than 90 patients was enrolled, made up of around 44 with ophthalmopathy and some 56 with stable hyperthyroidism. Following sampling, methimazole starting at 30 mg daily was administered to hyperthyroidism patients, and high-dose intravenous methylprednisolone was administered to ophthalmopathy patients. T-cell repertoires of thyroid tissue and blood were compared in several hyperthyroidism patients. The study used TCR beta repertoire signatures to distinguish Graves' ophthalmopathy from Graves' hyperthyroidism and to predict progression to ophthalmopathy. In total, some 130 blood samples were TCR-sequenced: approximately 42 ophthalmopathy, some 80 hyperthyroidism and roughly 17 hyperthyroidism-to-ophthalmopathy patients.

The ophthalmopathy patients had moderately to severely active disease, with a Clinical Activity Score of 3 or higher, a NOSPECS grade of 4 or higher, and a disease duration of less than 3 months. Anyone with other autoimmune diseases, uncontrolled infections, pregnancy or lactation was excluded from the study. Diagnosis was based on clinical symptoms, serum thyroxine, TRAb, thyroid ultrasound and orbital computed tomography. PBMCs were isolated from 10 ml of fresh peripheral blood by Ficoll-Paque density gradient centrifugation. Total RNA was extracted with Trizol reagent and quality-checked on an Agilent 2100 Bioanalyzer. The investigation overall reported the following: Most of the expanded thyroid clonotypes with a frequency above 0.001 were also detected in blood, and it was suggested that the thyroid immune response may be reflected by blood repertoires. Sample size was not predetermined statistically, and investigators were not blinded to group allocation. In cross-validation, the 13-signature model distinguished ophthalmopathy from stable hyperthyroidism with 85% to 90% sensitivity and around 81% specificity, and in the test set the corresponding values were around 78% and 73%. In validation, the model predicted ophthalmopathy progression with 70.59% sensitivity and around 72% specificity; some 13 predicted patients were CT-confirmed with GO in a median of around 6.5 months.

The trim is 0 bases for V and 4 bases for J, with a gap of 13 bases between the germline ends. From the cysteine through the phenylalanine, the CDR3 covers 15 amino acids. CDR3 DNA only is kept here, 45 bases in frame from base 1. CDR1 SGHRS and CDR2 YFSETQ are derived from the germline V gene. Input material: peripheral blood. This chain is built from TRBV5-1 and TRBJ1-2; the D gene cannot be named for sure. The TCR comes from a man younger than 40 with Graves' ophthalmopathy. Donor details come from another sample of the same person, matched by shared clones. Here the CDR3 is given as CASSLERPGSYGYTF. The DNA is TGCGCCAGCAGCTTGGAGCGTCCCGGCTCCTATGGCTACACCTTC.